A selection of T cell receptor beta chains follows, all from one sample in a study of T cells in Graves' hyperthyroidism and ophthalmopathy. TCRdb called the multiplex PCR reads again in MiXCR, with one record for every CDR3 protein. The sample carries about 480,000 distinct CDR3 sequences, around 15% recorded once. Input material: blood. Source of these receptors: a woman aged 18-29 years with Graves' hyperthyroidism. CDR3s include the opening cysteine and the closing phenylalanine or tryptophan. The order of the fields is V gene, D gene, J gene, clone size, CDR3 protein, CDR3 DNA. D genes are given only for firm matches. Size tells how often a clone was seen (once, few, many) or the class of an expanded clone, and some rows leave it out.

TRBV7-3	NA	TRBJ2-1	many	CASSLQARQYNEQFF	TGTGCCAGCAGCTTACAGGCACGCCAATACAATGAGCAGTTCTTC
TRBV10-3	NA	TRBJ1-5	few	CAISEGRANQPQHF	TGTGCCATCAGTGAGGGGAGAGCCAATCAGCCCCAGCATTTT
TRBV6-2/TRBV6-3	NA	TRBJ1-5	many	CASSKQGALNQPQHF	TGTGCCAGCAGTAAACAGGGCGCCCTCAATCAGCCCCAGCATTTT
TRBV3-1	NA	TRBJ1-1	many	CASSQTSVGHLNTEAFF	TGTGCCAGCAGCCAAACCTCAGTGGGACACCTGAACACTGAAGCTTTCTTT
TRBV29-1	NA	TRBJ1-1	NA	CSVDRGGGGTEAFF	TGCAGCGTTGATAGGGGCGGTGGAGGCACTGAAGCTTTCTTT
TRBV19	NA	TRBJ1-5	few	CASSNGRGQPQHF	TGTGCCAGTAGTAACGGGCGTGGTCAGCCCCAGCATTTT
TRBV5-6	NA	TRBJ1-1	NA	CASSSDRGEKEETEAFF	TGTGCCAGCAGCTCGGACAGAGGGGAGAAAGAGGAGACTGAAGCTTTCTTT
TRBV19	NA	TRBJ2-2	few	CATINTGELFF	TGTGCCACCATAAACACCGGGGAGCTGTTTTTT
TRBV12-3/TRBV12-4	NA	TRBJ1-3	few	CASSLNRNTIYF	TGTGCCAGCAGTTTGAACAGAAACACCATATATTTT
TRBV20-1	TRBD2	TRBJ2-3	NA	CSAPDPSGREGDTQYF	TGCAGTGCCCCAGATCCTAGCGGCCGCGAGGGAGATACGCAGTATTTT
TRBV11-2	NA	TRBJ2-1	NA	CASSFRPGDEQFF	TGTGCCAGCAGCTTTAGACCAGGGGATGAGCAGTTCTTC
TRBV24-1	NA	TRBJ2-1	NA	CATSDQDTSSYNEQFF	TGTGCCACCAGTGACCAAGACACGAGCTCCTACAATGAGCAGTTCTTC
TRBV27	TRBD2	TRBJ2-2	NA	CASSWTSSYGELFF	TGTGCCAGCAGTTGGACTAGCTCTTACGGGGAGCTGTTTTTT
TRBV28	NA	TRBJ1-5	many	CASSPINQPQHF	TGTGCCAGCAGCCCAATCAATCAGCCCCAGCATTTT
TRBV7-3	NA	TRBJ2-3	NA	CASSLQGTGTDTQYF	TGTGCCAGCAGCTTACAGGGGACCGGCACAGATACGCAGTATTTT